The 22 T cell receptor beta chains listed next were all sequenced from one sample in a study of blood T cells in healthy people across ages (dated by TCRdb to about 2015). Libraries came from 5' RACE. Sequenced on an Illumina HiSeq 2500. A second about 7 to 11 cycle PCR used a sample-barcoded 5' primer and a J-beta primer mix. Using fastp trimming at Q25 and MiXCR clonotype assembly, TCRdb reanalyzed the public sequencing data and kept in-frame beta chains. Each CDR3 protein gets just one entry, which takes the most common genes and DNA from the rows behind it. The sample table lists roughly 730,000 distinct CDR3 sequences, just over 55% of them with a count of one. Approximately 24% of the sample is in the top ten clones. The specimen was blood. These receptors were collected from a man aged 35 to 55 in good health.

This clonotype was picked up many times. V usage is TRBV5-6 and J usage is TRBJ2-5; the match to TRBD2 covers 12 bases. The CDR3 is 15 amino acids. Germline assignment: CDR1 SGHDT and CDR2 YYEEEE. Trimming cost V 0 bases and J 4 bases; bases outside gene matches: 1. CDR3: CASSLGLAGAETQYF. In DNA, the CDR3 is TGTGCCAGCAGCTTGGGACTAGCGGGAGCAGAGACCCAGTACTTC.

In DNA form, the CDR3 reads TGCAGTGCTTCAAGGAAACCTCAAGAGACCCAGTACTTC. Amino acid sequence: CSASRKPQETQYF. The chain uses TRBV20-1 and TRBJ2-5; no reliable D call. CDR1 and CDR2 from the germline V gene are DFQATT and SNEGSKA (reference sequence). The CDR3 runs to 13 residues. V was pared by 5 bases and J by 2 bases, with 12 bases between.

This clonotype was recorded only once. V usage is TRBV6-2 or TRBV6-3 and J usage is TRBJ2-1; 7 nucleotides agree with TRBD1. Germline CDR1 and CDR2: MNHEY and SVGEGT. The J segment lost 2 bases and the V segment lost 7 bases, leaving 8 bases of the junction unmatched. The CDR3 covers 15 residues. The CDR3 sequence: CASNSGTETYNEQFF. In DNA, the CDR3 is TGTGCCAGCAACTCCGGGACAGAGACCTACAATGAGCAGTTCTTC.

Only a few counts were recorded for this clonotype. The V call is TRBV11-2, the J call TRBJ2-7; 16 bases match TRBD2. V shed 4 bases, J shed 6 bases, and the junction held 9 bases outside the gene matches. Germline CDR1 SGHAT, CDR2 FQNNGV. The CDR3 totals 17 residues. The CDR3 protein is CASSSTLGLAGGPEQYF. CDR3 DNA sequence: TGTGCCAGCAGCTCCACGCTGGGACTAGCGGGAGGGCCCGAGCAGTACTTC. The variable domain in full, with the rest retrieved from reference TRBV11-2 and TRBJ2-7, is EAGVAQSPRYKIIEKRQSVAFWCNPISGHATLYWYQQILGQGPKLLIQFQNNGVVDDSQLPKDRFSAERLKGVDSTLKIQPAKLEDSAVYLCASSSTLGLAGGPEQYFGPGTRLTVT.

The V call is TRBV29-1, the J call TRBJ2-5, with 10 bases identical to TRBD2. CDR3 length equals 14 residues. The V and J ends lost 7 bases and 4 bases, in that order; junction bases with no gene match: 9. The germline V gene encodes CDR1 SQVTM and CDR2 ANQGSEA. The CDR3 region is CSGGASGSGETQYF. The CDR3 DNA reads TGCAGCGGAGGGGCTAGCGGGAGTGGAGAGACCCAGTACTTC.

The chain couples TRBV15 to TRBJ2-5, with TRBD2 matching 12 bases. Gene TRBJ2-7 matches the end of the DNA better, so the J call may be wrong. Germline V gives CDR1 LNHNV, CDR2 YYDKDF (reference sequence). CDR3 size: 15 residues. For the CDR3, the DNA is TGTGCCACCAGCAGAGAGGCTAGCGGGAGGGACGAGCAGTACTTC. It codes for CATSREASGRDEQYF.

This clonotype appeared a few times. The chain links TRBV3-1 to TRBJ2-5; weak D call: TRBD2 (7 bases). The germline CDR1 and CDR2 sequences are LGHDT and YNNKEL (reference sequence). The V end lost 1 base, the J end lost 4 bases, and 22 bases lay between the germline ends. CDR3 length: 18 amino acids. The CDR3 protein is CASSQGRGGGGPLETQYF. The CDR3 coding sequence is TGTGCCAGCAGCCAAGGGCGTGGCGGGGGCGGCCCATTAGAGACCCAGTACTTC.

V is TRBV12-5 and J is TRBJ1-4; D not resolved. Germline lookup yields CDR1 LGHNT and CDR2 FRNRAP. Deletions cut 3 bases from V and 4 bases from J, with 12 bases between. The CDR3 covers 15 residues. CDR3 coding DNA: TGTGCTAGTGGTTTCGAAGAGAAAGATAATGAAAAACTGTTTTTT. Translated, it gives CASGFEEKDNEKLFF. Full variable domain (outside the CDR3, taken from reference TRBV12-5 and TRBJ1-4): DARVTQTPRHKVTEMGQEVTMRCQPILGHNTVFWYRQTMMQGLELLAYFRNRAPLDDSGMPKDRFSAEMPDATLATLKIQPSEPRDSAVYFCASGFEEKDNEKLFFGSGTQLSVL.

The chain couples TRBV12-3 or TRBV12-4 to TRBJ2-7, with 10 nucleotides matching TRBD1. Trimming at V came to 8 bases and at J to 2 bases, leaving 21 bases not matched to a gene. The CDR3 has 19 residues. CDR3 sequence reads: CASGMDGTGVGAGAYEQYF. The CDR3 nucleotides are TGTGCCAGCGGAATGGATGGGACAGGGGTTGGGGCGGGAGCCTACGAGCAGTACTTC.

This clonotype has more than one count but fewer than ten. As DNA, the CDR3 is TGCAGCGTCGGGAGGGCGGGCGAGCAGTTCTTC. Its translation: CSVGRAGEQFF. The chain combines TRBV29-1 with TRBJ2-1; 8 positions match TRBD2. Unmatched junction bases numbered 5, after V lost 6 bases and J lost 10 bases. Germline V gene data show CDR1 as SQVTM and CDR2 as ANQGSEA. The CDR3 sequence is 11 residues long.

The rearrangement uses TRBV5-1 and TRBJ2-1, with a tentative D call TRBD2 (5 bases). The CDR3 covers 14 residues. The V gene lost 0 bases and the J gene lost 8 bases, with 12 bases spanning the gap. From germline, CDR1 is SGHRS and CDR2 YFSETQ. The CDR3, as DNA: TGCGCCAGCAGCTTGGCCCAGTGGCGGGATGAGCAGTTCTTC. It translates to CASSLAQWRDEQFF.

The chain joins TRBV11-2 to TRBJ2-5, with 7 bases lining up with TRBD1. Germline-derived CDR1 and CDR2 are SGHAT and FQNNGV. This CDR3 spans 16 amino acids. The junction had 16 bases not matched to a gene; V was cut back by 5 bases and J by 7 bases. For the CDR3, the DNA is TGTGCCAGCAGCCCTCCTTCCCAGACAGGGTACGGGACCCAGTACTTC. This translates into CASSPPSQTGYGTQYF. The entire variable domain, with the rest obtained from reference TRBV11-2 and TRBJ2-5, is as follows: EAGVAQSPRYKIIEKRQSVAFWCNPISGHATLYWYQQILGQGPKLLIQFQNNGVVDDSQLPKDRFSAERLKGVDSTLKIQPAKLEDSAVYLCASSPPSQTGYGTQYFGPGTRLLVL.

V and J are TRBV27 and TRBJ2-3; 12 bases align to TRBD1. This CDR3 spans 15 amino acids. J was trimmed by 6 bases and V by 5 bases; bases with no gene match: 6. The V gene's germline CDR1 is MNHEY and CDR2 SMNVEV (reference sequence). The CDR3 bases are TGTGCCAGCAGTATCCGGGACAGGGGGCAGGATACGCAGTATTTT. Translating it yields CASSIRDRGQDTQYF.

The chain recombines TRBV5-1 with TRBJ2-7, with 10 bases aligning to TRBD2. Judging by the DNA end, TRBJ2-1 fits better; the J call may be wrong. Germline CDR1 SGHRS, CDR2 YFSETQ. This CDR3 is 14 amino acids long. In DNA, the CDR3 is TGCGCCAGCGGGAAGCGGGAGGGCCAGAATGAGCAGTTCTTC. The encoded protein is CASGKREGQNEQFF.

The chain couples TRBV19 to TRBJ1-2; tentative D call: TRBD1 (6 bases). Looked up from germline, CDR1 is LNHDA and CDR2 is SQIVND (reference sequence). The V end lost 9 bases, the J end lost 7 bases, and 12 bases lay between the germline ends. The CDR3 length is 11 residues. The CDR3 bases are TGTGCCAGCGGAAGAGGGGGTGGCTACACCTTC. This gives the protein CASGRGGGYTF. Full variable domain (missing parts from reference TRBV19 and TRBJ1-2): DGGITQSPKYLFRKEGQNVTLSCEQNLNHDAMYWYRQDPGQGLRLIYYSQIVNDFQKGDIAEGYSVSREKKESFPLTVTSAQKNPTAFYLCASGRGGGYTFGSGTRLTVV.

Notes on this clonotype: One end of the junction is discordant with germline, which a read error may explain. The V call is TRBV18, the J call TRBJ2-1, with 9 bases that match TRBD2. Germline assignment: CDR1 KGHSH and CDR2 LQKENI. The length of the CDR3 is 15 residues. The CDR3 loop is CASSPSGSGGNVQFF. The CDR3 coding sequence is TGTGCCAGCTCACCTAGCGGGAGCGGGGGCAATGTGCAGTTCTTC.

This chain uses TRBV20-1 with TRBJ2-1; 8 bases align to TRBD2. Germline values: CDR1 DFQATT, CDR2 SNEGSKA (reference sequence). This CDR3 has 13 amino acids. V was clipped by 6 bases and J by 7 bases; unmatched bases: 8. DNA for the CDR3: TGCAGTGCCGCTAGCGGGCCCCCTAATGAGCAGTTCTTC. Translating it yields CSAASGPPNEQFF.

The chain is built from TRBV6-6 and TRBJ1-2; a possible D gene is TRBD1 (5 bases). Deletions cut 2 bases from V and 7 bases from J, with 20 bases between. There are 16 residues in the CDR3. The V gene's germline CDR1 is MNHNY and CDR2 SVGAGI (reference sequence). CDR3 sequence: CASSYGRGQVGAGYTF. CDR3 DNA: TGTGCCAGCAGTTACGGTAGGGGCCAGGTTGGTGCTGGCTACACCTTC.

The genes are TRBV28 and TRBJ1-5, with D perhaps TRBD1 (6 bases). Deletions cut 8 bases from V and 1 base from J, with 15 bases between. Germline V gene data show CDR1 as MDHEN and CDR2 as SYDVKM. This CDR3 spans 15 amino acids. The CDR3 is CASGSGAVSNQPQHF. The CDR3 DNA reads TGTGCCAGCGGCTCAGGGGCAGTCAGCAATCAGCCCCAGCATTTT.

In the case of this clonotype: Compared with germline, one end of the junction differs, possibly owing to a read error. The chain uses TRBV7-2 and TRBJ2-7; 7 positions match TRBD1. The CDR3 is made up of 14 amino acids. Germline CDR1 and CDR2: SGHTA and FQGNSA. The CDR3 is CVSTQAGGAYEQYF. The CDR3 coding sequence is TGTGTCAGCACCCAAGCAGGGGGTGCCTACGAGCAGTACTTC.

The genes are TRBV27 and TRBJ1-4; 7 bases line up with TRBD1. The CDR3 totals 15 residues. Germline CDR1 is MNHEY and CDR2 is SMNVEV (reference sequence). The J segment lost 8 bases and the V segment lost 0 bases, leaving 6 bases of the junction unmatched. Written as DNA, the CDR3 is TGTGCCAGCAGTTTATCACAGGGGTCAAAGGAAAAACTGTTTTTT. This codes for CASSLSQGSKEKLFF.

V usage is TRBV15 and J usage is TRBJ2-3; D gene ambiguous. This CDR3 region has 15 residues. Looked up from germline, CDR1 is LNHNV and CDR2 is YYDKDF (reference sequence). V lost 6 bases and J lost 2, with 15 bases in between. CDR3 region: CATRAASRSTDTQYF. The CDR3 nucleotides are TGTGCCACCAGGGCAGCGTCTCGTTCCACAGATACGCAGTATTTT.